The sequence of this T cell receptor beta chain was determined in a study of shared clonotypes between healthy human individuals. Overall study findings and caveats: Generally, naive subsets came out with larger estimated richness than memory subsets.

Clones were read by immunoSEQ multiplex PCR, and TCRdb kept only the in-frame ones, dropping some. The sample consists of more than 2,000,000 clones, more than 80% of them appearing once. Regarding this clone: Its antigen is still unknown. Other DNA sequences within the sample encode an identical CDR3.

From germline, CDR1 is SGHRS and CDR2 YFSETQ. The CDR3 is 14 amino acids. Trimming pared 0 bases from V and 3 bases from J, leaving 8 bases between. The chain employs TRBV5-1 and TRBJ2-3; no firm D call. The sample was naive CD4+ T cells sorted from blood. The subset is: CD45RA+ positively selected. This sequence was found in a man between 18 and 35 years old in good health. The CDR3 region has the DNA TGCGCCAGCAGCTTGGGGGAAATAACAGATACGCAGTATTTT. Protein sequence: CASSLGEITDTQYF.